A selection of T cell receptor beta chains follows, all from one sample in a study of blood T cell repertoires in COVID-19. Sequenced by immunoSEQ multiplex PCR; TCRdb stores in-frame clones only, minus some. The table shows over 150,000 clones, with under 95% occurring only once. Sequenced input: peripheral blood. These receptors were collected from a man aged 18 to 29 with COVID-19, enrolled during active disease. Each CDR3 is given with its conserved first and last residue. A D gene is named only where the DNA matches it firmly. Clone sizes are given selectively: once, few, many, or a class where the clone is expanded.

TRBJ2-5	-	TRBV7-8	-	CASSLAGGYQETQYF	TGTGCCAGCAGCTTAGCGGGCGGGTACCAAGAGACCCAGTACTTC
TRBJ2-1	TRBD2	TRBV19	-	CASSIPGTSGSDEQFF	TGTGCCAGTAGTATACCGGGGACTAGCGGGAGCGATGAGCAGTTCTTC
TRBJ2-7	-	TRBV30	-	CAWRQGLTDYEQYF	TGTGCCTGGAGGCAGGGACTTACCGACTACGAGCAGTACTTC
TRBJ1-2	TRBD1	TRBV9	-	CASSPQGDYGYTF	TGTGCCAGCAGCCCGCAGGGGGACTATGGCTACACCTTC
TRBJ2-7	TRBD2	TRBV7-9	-	CASSSHSGRALYEQYF	TGTGCCAGCAGCTCTCACAGCGGGAGGGCCCTTTACGAGCAGTACTTC
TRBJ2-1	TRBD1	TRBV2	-	CASSGDRGNEQFF	TGTGCCAGCAGTGGAGACAGGGGCAATGAGCAGTTCTTC
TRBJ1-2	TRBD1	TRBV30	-	CAWSDRGYGHTF	TGTGCCTGGAGTGACAGGGGATATGGCCACACCTTC
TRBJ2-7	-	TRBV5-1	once	CASSAASGRSYEQYF	TGCGCCAGCAGCGCAGCGAGCGGGCGATCCTACGAGCAGTACTTC
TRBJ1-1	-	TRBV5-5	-	CASSLAPGVNTEAFF	TGTGCCAGCAGCTTGGCTCCGGGGGTAAACACTGAAGCTTTCTTT
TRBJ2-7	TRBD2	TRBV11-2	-	CASSPGTSGSYEQYF	TGTGCCAGCAGCCCAGGGACTAGCGGGTCCTACGAGCAGTACTTC
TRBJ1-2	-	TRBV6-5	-	CASRGASYGYTF	TGTGCCAGCAGAGGGGCTTCCTATGGCTACACCTTC
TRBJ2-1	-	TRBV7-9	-	CASSSPTHGGSYNEQFF	TGTGCCAGCAGCTCCCCGACGCACGGGGGCTCCTACAATGAGCAGTTCTTC
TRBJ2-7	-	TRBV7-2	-	CASSFPRDPPHEQYF	TGTGCCAGCAGCTTTCCCCGCGATCCTCCCCACGAGCAGTACTTC
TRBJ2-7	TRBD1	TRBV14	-	CASSPRDREEVEQYF	TGTGCCAGCAGCCCTCGGGACAGGGAAGAGGTCGAGCAGTACTTC
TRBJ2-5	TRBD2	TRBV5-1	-	CASSLVAGAVETQYF	TGCGCCAGCAGCTTGGTAGCGGGAGCAGTAGAGACCCAGTACTTC
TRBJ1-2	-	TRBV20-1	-	CSARDRGGYTF	TGCAGTGCTAGAGATCGCGGGGGCTACACCTTC
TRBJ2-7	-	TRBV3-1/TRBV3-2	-	CASSQDPVEQYF	TGTGCCAGCAGCCAAGATCCGGTCGAGCAGTACTTC
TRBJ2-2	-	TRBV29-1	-	CSARAAGPGELFF	TGCAGCGCAAGGGCGGCAGGGCCCGGGGAGCTGTTTTTT
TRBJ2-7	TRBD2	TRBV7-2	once	CASRTGIAGTYEQYF	TGTGCCAGCAGAACAGGTATAGCGGGGACATACGAGCAGTACTTC
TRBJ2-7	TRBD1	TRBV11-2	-	CASSLDYGTGSYEQYF	TGTGCCAGCAGCTTAGATTATGGGACAGGGTCCTACGAGCAGTACTTC
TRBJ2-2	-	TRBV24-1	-	CATSDLNLRKTGELFF	TGTGCCACCAGTGATTTAAATCTCAGGAAAACCGGGGAGCTGTTTTTT
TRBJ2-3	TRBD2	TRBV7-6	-	CASSSTSGDTDTQYF	TGTGCCAGCAGCTCAACTAGCGGAGACACAGATACGCAGTATTTT
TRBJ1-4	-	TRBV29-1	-	CSVRGGEDEKLFF	TGCAGCGTCCGCGGGGGGGAAGATGAAAAACTGTTTTTT
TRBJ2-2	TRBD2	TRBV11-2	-	CASSLLAGGLTGELFF	TGTGCCAGCAGCTTACTAGCGGGAGGTCTCACCGGGGAGCTGTTTTTT
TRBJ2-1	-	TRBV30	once	CAWSLNFEQFF	TGTGCCTGGAGCTTAAATTTTGAGCAGTTCTTC
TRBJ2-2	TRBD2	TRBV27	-	CASRRQALAGGPTGELFF	TGTGCCAGCAGGAGGCAGGCCTTAGCGGGAGGGCCCACCGGGGAGCTGTTTTTT
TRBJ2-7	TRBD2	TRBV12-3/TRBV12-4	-	CASSPGRRESVF	TGTGCCAGCAGTCCCGGGAGGCGCGAATCCGTCTTC
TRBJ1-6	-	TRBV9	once	CASSARGSYNSPLHF	TGTGCCAGCAGCGCTAGGGGCTCCTATAATTCACCCCTCCACTTT
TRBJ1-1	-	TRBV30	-	CAWSVLDWRTEAFF	TGTGCCTGGAGTGTACTCGATTGGAGGACTGAAGCTTTCTTT
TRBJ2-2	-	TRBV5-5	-	CASTILVGFPNTGELFF	TGTGCCAGCACCATACTAGTGGGATTTCCGAACACCGGGGAGCTGTTTTTT
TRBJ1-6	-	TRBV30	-	CAWTNSRDSPLHF	TGTGCCTGGACCAACTCGCGGGATTCACCCCTCCACTTT
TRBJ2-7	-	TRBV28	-	CASSWGTSYEQYF	TGTGCCAGCAGTTGGGGCACCTCCTACGAGCAGTACTTC
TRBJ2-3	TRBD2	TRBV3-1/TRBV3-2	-	CASSQGLAYLTDTQYF	TGTGCCAGCAGCCAAGGACTAGCGTACCTCACAGATACGCAGTATTTT
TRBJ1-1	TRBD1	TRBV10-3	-	CAISEWDTGQTNTEAFF	TGTGCCATCAGTGAGTGGGATACGGGACAGACGAACACTGAAGCTTTCTTT
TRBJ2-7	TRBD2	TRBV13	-	CASSSSGASGSYEQYF	TGTGCCAGCAGCTCATCCGGGGCTAGCGGTTCCTACGAGCAGTACTTC
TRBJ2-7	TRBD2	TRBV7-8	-	CASSSTSSPYEQYF	TGTGCCAGCAGCTCGACTAGCTCCCCCTACGAGCAGTACTTC
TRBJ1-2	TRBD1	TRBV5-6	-	CASSLQGSNYGYTF	TGTGCCAGCAGCTTACAGGGGTCCAACTATGGCTACACCTTC
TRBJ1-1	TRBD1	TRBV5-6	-	CASSLGAGGKYTEAFF	TGTGCCAGCAGCTTGGGGGCAGGGGGGAAGTACACTGAAGCTTTCTTT